This T cell receptor (beta chain) was recovered during a study of identical twins. Findings of the study overall: Carriage of fewer insertions was seen in abundant cord blood beta clonotypes, whereas memory repertoires showed none.

Each donor (without exception) was a healthy Caucasian. Via MiXCR, TCRdb re-called the 5' RACE reads, giving one row per CDR3 protein. The table includes roughly 710,000 distinct CDR3 sequences, approximately 6.1% detected once. At least ten counts were recorded for this clonotype. Its matching antigen is unknown. Sequenced: naive T cells sorted from blood. The receptor was derived from a man aged 18 to 30 in good health.

Here the CDR3 DNA reads TGCAGCGAATGCCCCGGGACAGAAAACACCGGGGAGCTGTTTTTT. Its translation: CSECPGTENTGELFF. V and J are TRBV29-1 and TRBJ2-2, with 7 bases matching TRBD1. Germline lookup yields CDR1 SQVTM and CDR2 ANQGSEA. V gave up 7 bases and J gave up 2 bases; unmatched junction bases: 10. This CDR3 comprises 15 residues.